One sample yielded the 15 T cell receptor beta chains listed below, sequenced in a study of shared clonotypes between healthy human individuals. Terminally differentiated effector memory CD45RA+ cells were excluded by CCR7 positive selection of CD45RO-negative cells. The method was immunoSEQ multiplex PCR; TCRdb's version includes in-frame clones alone and lacks a portion of them. The data contain some 2 million clones, approximately 94% of them seen just once; the ten biggest clones take up around 1.1%. Sequencing was done on a sample of naive CD8+ T cells sorted from blood. The receptor set was obtained from a man aged 18-30 years in good health.

V and J are TRBV4-3 and TRBJ1-1, with D hard to call. The germline V gene has CDR1 LGHNA and CDR2 YSLEER. The V gene lost 2 bases and the J gene lost 5 bases, with 9 bases spanning the gap. This CDR3 is 13 amino acids long. CDR3 in DNA: TGCGCCAGCAGCCAATATTGGGGTACTGAAGCTTTCTTT. Translated: CASSQYWGTEAFF.

The V and J genes are TRBV20-1 and TRBJ1-1; D remains ambiguous. Trimming removed 2 bases from V and 1 base from J, with 2 bases in between. The germline V gene has CDR1 DFQATT and CDR2 SNEGSKA (reference sequence). This CDR3 has 11 amino acids. The CDR3 DNA reads as TGCAGTGCTAGACAGAACACTGAAGCTTTCTTT. Translated: CSARQNTEAFF.

V is TRBV6-1 and J is TRBJ2-5; possible D gene TRBD2, 6 bases. V gave up 4 bases and J gave up 4 bases, with 13 bases separating them. CDR3 size: 14 residues. Germline loops: CDR1 MNHNS, CDR2 SASEGT. The CDR3 DNA follows: TGTGCCAGCAGTGCCCGGGACTTAGGAGAGACCCAGTACTTC. Protein product: CASSARDLGETQYF.

The V and J genes are TRBV27 and TRBJ2-7; D remains ambiguous. V lost 6 bases to trimming and J lost 0 bases, with 9 bases between them. CDR3 length: 13 amino acids. The germline V gene encodes CDR1 MNHEY and CDR2 SMNVEV (reference sequence). CDR3 DNA sequence: TGTGCCAGCAGCCAACAGCGCTCCTACGAGCAGTACTTC. Translation: CASSQQRSYEQYF.

Turning to this clone: Other DNA variants within this sample encode the same CDR3. The chain carries TRBV27 and TRBJ1-1; the D is unclear. V was clipped by 3 bases and J by 0 bases, with 5 bases between them. The CDR3 runs to 13 residues. CDR1 and CDR2 from the germline V gene are MNHEY and SMNVEV (reference sequence). CDR3 residues: CASSFSVNTEAFF. CDR3 in DNA: TGTGCCAGCAGTTTTTCTGTGAACACTGAAGCTTTCTTT.

V usage is TRBV19 and J usage is TRBJ1-4; 7 bases align to TRBD1. Germline CDR1 is LNHDA and CDR2 is SQIVND (reference sequence). This CDR3 is 14 amino acids long. V shed 5 bases, J shed 6 bases, and the junction held 6 bases outside the gene matches. The CDR3 region is CASSLRDRYEKLFF. DNA of the CDR3: TGTGCCAGTAGTCTCCGGGACAGATATGAAAAACTGTTTTTT.

The chain joins TRBV13 to TRBJ2-7, with D uncertain. The CDR3 length is 13 residues. Germline CDR1 is PRHDT and CDR2 is FYEKMQ (reference sequence). V lost 6 bases, J lost 0 bases, and 9 bases lay in between. The CDR3 loop reads CASRGPSSYEQYF. CDR3 DNA sequence: TGTGCCAGCAGAGGTCCTAGCTCCTACGAGCAGTACTTC.

On this clone itself: This same CDR3 is encoded by further DNA sequences in the sample. The chain employs TRBV19 and TRBJ1-2, with D unresolved. The CDR3 is 14 residues long. Germline V gene lookup returns CDR1 LNHDA and CDR2 SQIVND (reference sequence). Deletions cut 1 base from V and 2 bases from J, with 8 bases between. CDR3 sequence (DNA): TGTGCCAGTAGTATAGCGGGAGTAAACTATGGCTACACCTTC. It yields the protein CASSIAGVNYGYTF.

The chain is built from TRBV10-2 and TRBJ2-1, with TRBD2 identical over 8 bases. V lost 3 bases and J lost 7; bases outside the gene matches: 14. This CDR3 spans 17 amino acids. CDR1 and CDR2 (germline): WSHSY, SAAADI. The CDR3 loop is CASSDPSLADPANEQFF. As DNA, the CDR3 is TGCGCCAGCAGTGATCCCTCACTAGCGGATCCTGCGAATGAGCAGTTCTTC.

The rearrangement links TRBV4-1 to TRBJ2-5; D is unresolved. Germline loops: CDR1 MGHRA, CDR2 YSYEKL. Trimming pared 0 bases from V and 1 base from J, leaving 9 bases between. This CDR3 has 15 amino acids. The chain's CDR3 is CASSQDTGFQETQYF. The CDR3 bases are TGCGCCAGCAGCCAAGATACCGGGTTCCAAGAGACCCAGTACTTC.

The chain has TRBV4-3 and TRBJ2-7; 8 bases match TRBD2. The CDR3 covers 16 residues. Trimming removed 1 base from V and 0 bases from J; junction bases left unmatched: 5. Germline V lookup: CDR1 LGHNA, CDR2 YSLEER. The CDR3 is CASSQGSSGSSYEQYF. Written as DNA, the CDR3 is TGCGCCAGCAGCCAAGGGAGCAGCGGGAGCTCCTACGAGCAGTACTTC.

The V and J genes are TRBV4-1 and TRBJ2-7; 9 bases match TRBD1. The CDR3 loop spans 15 amino acids. CDR1 is MGHRA, CDR2 YSYEKL, per germline. V dropped 4 bases and J dropped 2; count of bases not matched to a gene: 6. CDR3 nucleotides: TGCGCCAGCAGCCCAGAGACAGGGGGGGCCTACGAGCAGTACTTC. Protein sequence: CASSPETGGAYEQYF.

The chain combines TRBV27 with TRBJ2-4; 8 bases are shared with TRBD1. Germline V gives CDR1 MNHEY, CDR2 SMNVEV (reference sequence). The CDR3 is 15 residues long. Germline trimming cut 11 bases from V and 8 bases from J; bases unmatched to any gene: 17. The CDR3 here is CAPGALRTGSDIQYF. The CDR3 bases are TGTGCCCCAGGGGCCCTAAGGACAGGGTCGGACATTCAGTACTTC.

The V and J genes are TRBV5-6 and TRBJ1-2; TRBD1 agrees at 8 bases. This CDR3 spans 15 amino acids. Germline-derived CDR1 and CDR2 are SGHDT and YYEEEE. The V and J ends lost 4 bases and 2 bases, in that order; junction bases with no gene match: 7. CDR3 sequence reads: CASSGTGGYNYGYTF. CDR3 in DNA: TGTGCCAGCAGCGGAACAGGGGGTTACAACTATGGCTACACCTTC. The whole variable domain, remainder taken from reference TRBV5-6 and TRBJ1-2, is DAGVTQSPTHLIKTRGQQVTLRCSPKSGHDTVSWYQQALGQGPQFIFQYYEEEERQRGNFPDRFSGHQFPNYSSELNVNALLLGDSALYLCASSGTGGYNYGYTFGSGTRLTVV.

Details on this clone: Other DNA sequences within the sample encode an identical CDR3. The chain carries TRBV27 and TRBJ2-3, with no clear D. The germline gives CDR1 MNHEY, CDR2 SMNVEV (reference sequence). CDR3 length: 13 amino acids. The germline V and J ends were trimmed by 6 bases and 0 bases, with 7 bases remaining between them. CDR3 residues: CASRAASTDTQYF. The CDR3 region has the DNA TGTGCCAGCAGAGCAGCTAGCACAGATACGCAGTATTTT.